This T cell receptor (beta chain) was retrieved from a study of cytomegalovirus exposure and HLA in healthy donors. Remarks on this clone: Its matching antigen is unknown.

CDR1 is MNHEY and CDR2 is SMNVEV in the germline V gene (reference sequence). The CDR3 has 14 amino acids. V shed 6 bases and J shed 3 bases, with 12 bases lying between them. Primers: 60 Vbeta forward and 13 Jbeta reverse. Authors' methods: Later reanalysis found about 80 million unique TCR beta chains, around 11 million of them shared. TCRdb's table, derived via immunoSEQ multiplex PCR, lists solely in-frame clones and lacks some. V and J calls and clone size are those listed in that table; D and trimming were worked out from the DNA. The sample has about 160,000 clones, about 88% seen once. Whole-study findings and limits: A later analysis linked a missense variant in DCLRE1C to the trimming of TCR beta V and J genes. The study labeled more than 150 TCR beta chains cytomegalovirus-associated. Later work associated fewer than 20,000 TCR beta sequences with HLA alleles at 0.05 false discovery rate.

The J gene is TRBJ2-4, the V gene TRBV27, with D possibly TRBD2 on 6 matching bases. The receptor comes from a man younger than 35 in good health and CMV-seropositive. Sequenced sample: PBMCs. This CDR3 is CASRPGDIKNIQYF. CDR3 in DNA: TGTGCCAGCAGGCCGGGAGATATCAAAAACATTCAGTACTTC.